Presented here are 7 T cell receptor beta chains from one specimen sequenced in a study of T cell clonality in common variable immunodeficiency. Profiled with immunoSEQ multiplex PCR; TCRdb holds only in-frame clones, not every one. This sample has tens of thousands of clones, each found more than once. Input material: peripheral blood mononuclear cells. Every receptor here comes from a person between 18 and 75 years old in good health.

This clone was observed many times. The read ends 3 residues before the CDR3 terminus; that terminus is restored from the germline J gene. The chain uses TRBV30 and TRBJ1-1; D is unresolved. V was shortened by 5 bases and J by 5 bases, with 12 bases between the two germline ends. The germline gives CDR1 GTSNPN, CDR2 SVGIG (reference sequence). This CDR3 spans 12 amino acids. The CDR3: CAWRQGRTEAFF. The DNA read from the CDR3 is TGTGCCTGGCGACAAGGCCGGACTGAA.

This clone was observed a few times. The read halts 3 residues ahead of the CDR3 end, with the missing end drawn from the germline J gene. The V call is TRBV7-9, the J call TRBJ1-2; 7 bases are a match to TRBD1. The CDR3 extends over 13 amino acids. Looked up from germline, CDR1 is SEHNR and CDR2 is FQNEAQ (reference sequence). Trimming at V came to 5 bases and at J to 4 bases, leaving 4 bases not matched to a gene. CDR3 DNA (partial): TGTGCCAGCAGCCCCGGGACAGCCTATGGC. It specifies CASSPGTAYG. From start to end, the CDR3 is CASSPGTAYGYTF.

This clone was seen at least ten times. The read terminates 3 residues ahead of where the CDR3 ends, so the germline J gene completes it. The chain links TRBV19 to TRBJ1-2; 8 bases are shared with TRBD1. The germline V gene has CDR1 LNHDA and CDR2 SQIVND (reference sequence). The CDR3 totals 14 residues. V trimming: 6 bases; J trimming: 7 bases; junction bases outside the gene matches: 10. The CDR3 DNA, read in part, is TGTGCCAGTAGCGCCCTCGGACAGGGAGGTGGC. Translation: CASSALGQGGG. The whole CDR3 protein is CASSALGQGGGYTF.

Many counts were recorded for this clone. Read coverage stops 3 residues before the CDR3 terminus; the germline J gene supplies the remainder. This chain links TRBV19 with TRBJ2-7, with 11 bases that match TRBD1. CDR1 LNHDA and CDR2 SQIVND come from the germline V gene (reference sequence). Unmatched junction bases numbered 5, after V lost 8 bases and J lost 2 bases. The CDR3 is made up of 14 amino acids. The CDR3 protein is CASSGDRGTYEQYF. The part of the CDR3 DNA that was read is TGTGCCAGTTCGGGGGACAGGGGGACCTACGAG.

This clone occurred many times. The read ends 3 residues shy of where the CDR3 ends; the end is completed using the germline J gene. The gene calls are TRBV30 and TRBJ1-5; D ambiguous. This CDR3 has 13 amino acids. V was trimmed by 1 base and J by 5 bases, leaving 9 bases between them. Germline-derived CDR1 and CDR2 are GTSNPN and SVGIG (reference sequence). The sequenced CDR3 bases are TGTGCCTGGAGTGGCTTACTGGATCAGCCC. Amino acid sequence: CAWSGLLDQP. The CDR3, in full, reads CAWSGLLDQPQHF.

This clone has at least ten counts. The read falls 3 residues short of the CDR3 end, and the missing part is taken from the germline J gene. The rearrangement joins TRBV9 to TRBJ1-3; TRBD1 matches 8 bases. With 0 bases clipped from V and 0 bases from J, the junction kept 14 bases outside the gene matches. The CDR3 is made up of 20 amino acids. The germline V gene has CDR1 SGDLS and CDR2 YYNGEE. The CDR3 region is CASSVAPPRQGALSGNTIYF. CDR3 DNA (partial): TGTGCCAGCAGCGTAGCCCCACCCCGGCAGGGGGCTCTCTCTGGAAACACC.

This clone was seen repeatedly, ten times or more. The read terminates 3 residues before the CDR3 end, so the remaining end is supplied by the germline J gene. The rearrangement joins TRBV12-5 to TRBJ2-7; 10 bases line up with TRBD2. The ends lost 4 bases at V and 2 bases at J; junction bases unmatched: 11. Germline CDR1 reads LGHNT; CDR2 reads FRNRAP. CDR3 length: 17 amino acids. The CDR3 sequence: CASGSAQGAGGTYEQYF. Incomplete CDR3 DNA: TGTGCTAGTGGTTCCGCTCAAGGAGCGGGGGGGACCTACGAG.